This entry lists 9 T cell receptor beta chains sequenced from one sample in a study of cytomegalovirus exposure and HLA in healthy donors. PCR amplification relied on 60 Vbeta primers (plus 13 Jbeta primers). The table came from immunoSEQ multiplex PCR; TCRdb's copy has only in-frame clones and leaves some out. The sample lists about 55,000 clones; 65% to 80% were seen once. Sequencing input: PBMCs. These receptors were collected from a female donor in good health and CMV-seronegative.

The rearrangement uses TRBV10-3 and TRBJ2-5; TRBD1 agrees at 8 bases. V trimming: 6 bases; J trimming: 3 bases; junction bases outside the gene matches: 3. The CDR3 is made up of 13 amino acids. Per the germline V gene, CDR1 is ENHRY and CDR2 is SYGVKD. CDR3 in DNA: TGTGCCATCAGCCCGGGACAGGAAGAGACCCAGTACTTC. Residues: CAISPGQEETQYF.

The genes are TRBV19 and TRBJ2-7; 8 positions agree with TRBD2. J was trimmed by 0 bases and V by 7 bases; bases with no gene match: 5. This CDR3 has 14 amino acids. Germline CDR1 is LNHDA and CDR2 is SQIVND (reference sequence). CDR3 DNA: TGTGCCAGTAACCCCCGGGGGGGCTCCTACGAGCAGTACTTC. Amino acid sequence: CASNPRGGSYEQYF. Supplemented by reference TRBV19 and TRBJ2-7, the full variable domain reads DGGITQSPKYLFRKEGQNVTLSCEQNLNHDAMYWYRQDPGQGLRLIYYSQIVNDFQKGDIAEGYSVSREKKESFPLTVTSAQKNPTAFYLCASNPRGGSYEQYFGPGTRLTVT.

The gene calls are TRBV29-1 and TRBJ2-3, with D perhaps TRBD2 (5 bases). The CDR3 is made up of 14 amino acids. CDR1 and CDR2 (germline): SQVTM, ANQGSEA. V was cut by 7 bases and J by 4 bases, with 18 bases left in between. This chain's CDR3 is CSARVYPAPDTQYF. The CDR3 coding sequence is TGCAGCGCGAGGGTGTACCCGGCGCCAGATACGCAGTATTTT.

V gene TRBV5-6 combines with J gene TRBJ1-5; D is possibly TRBD1 (5 bases). In germline, CDR1 is SGHDT, CDR2 YYEEEE. The CDR3 loop spans 17 amino acids. V was cut by 3 bases and J by 1 base, with 17 bases left in between. The CDR3, as DNA: TGTGCCAGCAGCTGGGAGGCAGGGAATATCAGCAATCAGCCCCAGCATTTT. Protein product: CASSWEAGNISNQPQHF.

This clone was seen a handful of times. The rearrangement uses TRBV7-2 and TRBJ2-5, with D possibly TRBD2 on 6 matching bases. Per germline, CDR1 SGHTA and CDR2 FQGNSA. The CDR3 extends over 16 amino acids. The V end lost 1 base, the J end lost 4 bases, and 16 bases lay between the germline ends. For the CDR3, the DNA is TGTGCCAGCAGCTTAGACGGGGGAGTGGGTTCAGAGACCCAGTACTTC. This sequence encodes CASSLDGGVGSETQYF. Full variable domain (missing parts from reference TRBV7-2 and TRBJ2-5): GAGVSQSPSNKVTEKGKDVELRCDPISGHTALYWYRQSLGQGLEFLIYFQGNSAPDKSGLPSDRFSAERTGGSVSTLTIQRTQQEDSAVYLCASSLDGGVGSETQYFGPGTRLLVL.

V gene TRBV28 combines with J gene TRBJ1-2, with 8 bases that match TRBD1. In germline, CDR1 is MDHEN, CDR2 SYDVKM. Trimming cost V 5 bases and J 2 bases; bases outside gene matches: 10. The CDR3 runs 16 residues. Written as DNA, the CDR3 is TGTGCCAGCAGTGACCAGGGGGCCCCACGAAACTATGGCTACACCTTC. It yields the protein CASSDQGAPRNYGYTF.

The CDR3 reads CASRPSAPGEGGTEAFF. CDR3 DNA: TGTGCCAGTAGGCCATCGGCCCCGGGGGAGGGGGGCACTGAAGCTTTCTTT. The rearrangement joins TRBV19 to TRBJ1-1, with D possibly matching TRBD1 (6 bases). This CDR3 has 17 amino acids. Trimming left V 6 bases short and J 4 bases short, with 24 bases between. Per the germline V gene, CDR1 is LNHDA and CDR2 is SQIVND (reference sequence).

This chain connects TRBV2 to TRBJ1-2; TRBD1 aligns across 7 bases. The ends lost 4 bases at V and 8 bases at J; junction bases unmatched: 10. Looked up from germline, CDR1 is SNHLY and CDR2 is FYNNEI. This CDR3 region has 14 residues. The CDR3 region is CASSGDSVAEGYTF. CDR3 DNA sequence: TGTGCCAGCAGTGGGGACAGCGTAGCCGAAGGCTACACCTTC.

This chain links TRBV30 with TRBJ2-2; tentatively, D is TRBD1 (5 bases). The J call may be wrong; the DNA end is better matched by TRBJ1-3. The CDR3 spans 15 residues. Germline CDR1 and CDR2: GTSNPN and SVGIG (reference sequence). CDR3 nucleotides: TGTGCCTGGGGCCGAGACAGAGCTTATAGAAACACCATATATTTT. This translates into CAWGRDRAYRNTIYF.